Presented here are 30 T cell receptor beta chains from one specimen sequenced in a study of T cell changes during pregnancy in multiple sclerosis. Measured with immunoSEQ multiplex PCR; TCRdb has only the in-frame clones, and not every one. The sample shows around 59,000 clones, approximately 90% of them seen only once. The sequencing here drew on CD4+ T cells from peripheral blood mononuclear cells, taken in the first trimester of pregnancy. The receptors derive from a female donor with multiple sclerosis, enrolled in a pregnancy study.

The chain carries TRBV4-3 and TRBJ2-4; D perhaps matches TRBD1 (5 bases). This CDR3 contains 17 residues. The germline gives CDR1 LGHNA, CDR2 YSLEER. V was trimmed by 0 bases and J by 4 bases, leaving 16 bases between them. The CDR3 reads CASSQDLVPGLKNIQYF. CDR3 coding DNA: TGCGCCAGCAGCCAAGATCTAGTCCCAGGGTTGAAAAACATTCAGTACTTC.

This rearrangement joins TRBV9 to TRBJ1-3; D is unclear. V lost 4 bases and J lost 0, with 14 bases in between. Per germline, CDR1 SGDLS and CDR2 YYNGEE. The CDR3 length is 16 residues. The DNA for the CDR3 is TGTGCCAGCAGCCCCACCGCGGGAATCTCTGGAAACACCATATATTTT. Protein: CASSPTAGISGNTIYF.

The rearrangement uses TRBV30 and TRBJ2-7; no firm D call. Trimming left V 3 bases short and J 5 bases short, with 23 bases between. The CDR3 length is 16 residues. Germline V lookup: CDR1 GTSNPN, CDR2 SVGIG (reference sequence). The CDR3 is CAWSEPNRNPGHEQYF. Written as DNA, the CDR3 is TGTGCCTGGAGCGAACCTAACAGAAACCCTGGTCACGAGCAGTACTTC.

The chain has TRBV19 and TRBJ2-5; 8 bases match TRBD2. The CDR3 spans 14 residues. The V gene end was trimmed by 8 bases and the J gene end by 3 bases; junction bases not matched to a gene: 8. CDR1 and CDR2 from the germline V gene are LNHDA and SQIVND (reference sequence). Here the CDR3 DNA reads TGTGCCAGTCGGGAGGGAGGGGCTAAAGAGACCCAGTACTTC. It is translated as CASREGGAKETQYF.

This clone came up once. The chain couples TRBV5-4 to TRBJ1-6, with 7 positions matching TRBD1. J was trimmed by 12 bases and V by 4 bases; bases with no gene match: 10. In germline, CDR1 is SGHNT, CDR2 YYREEE (reference sequence). The CDR3 has 14 amino acids. The CDR3 coding sequence is TGTGCCAGCAGCCCAAGGACAGGAGACTTACCCCTCCACTTT. Translation gives CASSPRTGDLPLHF.

This chain links TRBV5-6 with TRBJ1-2, with D possibly being TRBD1 (5 bases). Germline V gene data show CDR1 as SGHDT and CDR2 as YYEEEE. This CDR3 spans 15 amino acids. Trimming took off 2 bases at V and 8 bases at J, with 19 bases between the two ends. In nucleotides, the CDR3 is TGTGCCAGCAGCTTTCGGCAGGGAAAGGGGCAAGGCTACACCTTC. Encoded protein: CASSFRQGKGQGYTF.

This rearrangement joins TRBV6-6 to TRBJ2-2; 8 bases map to TRBD1. This CDR3 has 15 amino acids. Germline CDR1 MNHNY, CDR2 SVGAGI (reference sequence). V dropped 4 bases and J dropped 6; count of bases not matched to a gene: 7. CDR3 nucleotide sequence: TGTGCCAGCAGTTCCGGGACAGGAATCTCCGGGGAGCTGTTTTTT. Its translation: CASSSGTGISGELFF.

This clone was observed once. V is TRBV27 and J is TRBJ1-2, with a possible D match to TRBD1 (6 bases). CDR1 and CDR2 (germline): MNHEY, SMNVEV (reference sequence). The CDR3 spans 13 residues. Trimming removed 6 bases from V and 4 bases from J, with 12 bases in between. The CDR3 DNA reads as TGTGCCAGCAGCCCCGGGACACCCTATGGCTACACCTTC. Protein product: CASSPGTPYGYTF.

The chain joins TRBV19 to TRBJ2-5; 7 bases line up with TRBD1. In germline, CDR1 is LNHDA, CDR2 SQIVND (reference sequence). The CDR3 runs 15 residues. V trimming: 3 bases; J trimming: 3 bases; junction bases outside the gene matches: 7. CDR3 DNA: TGTGCCAGTAGTATTGGCCCCGGGACAGAAGAGACCCAGTACTTC. Translated: CASSIGPGTEETQYF.

This chain connects TRBV30 to TRBJ2-2; tentative D call: TRBD2 (5 bases). CDR3 length equals 14 residues. The V gene's germline CDR1 is GTSNPN and CDR2 SVGIG (reference sequence). V lost 0 bases to trimming and J lost 0 bases, with 5 bases between them. CDR3: CAWSVLANTGELFF. In DNA form, the CDR3 reads TGTGCCTGGAGTGTACTAGCGAACACCGGGGAGCTGTTTTTT.

The CDR3 protein is CASSQGPYGYTF. CDR3 sequence (DNA): TGTGCCAGCAGCCAGGGGCCCTATGGCTACACCTTC. The chain uses TRBV7-2 and TRBJ1-2; D is possibly TRBD1 (6 bases). The CDR3 has 12 amino acids. V was pared by 5 bases and J by 4 bases, with 8 bases between. CDR1 is SGHTA, CDR2 FQGNSA, per germline. Supplemented by reference TRBV7-2 and TRBJ1-2, the full variable domain reads GAGVSQSPSNKVTEKGKDVELRCDPISGHTALYWYRQSLGQGLEFLIYFQGNSAPDKSGLPSDRFSAERTGGSVSTLTIQRTQQEDSAVYLCASSQGPYGYTFGSGTRLTVV.

On this clone itself: Germline and junction disagree at one end, which may indicate a read error. V gene TRBV20-1 combines with J gene TRBJ2-3, with D maybe TRBD2 (5 bases). This CDR3 contains 8 residues. The germline CDR1 and CDR2 sequences are DFQATT and SNEGSKA (reference sequence). As DNA, the CDR3 is TGCAGTGTGGGAACCGGGGATTTT. Amino acids: CSVGTGDF.

This chain uses TRBV19 with TRBJ2-3, with TRBD1 matching 8 bases. V lost 4 bases and J lost 6; bases outside the gene matches: 9. Germline V gene lookup returns CDR1 LNHDA and CDR2 SQIVND (reference sequence). This CDR3 is built from 15 residues. CDR3 sequence (DNA): TGTGCCAGTAGTAACCTGGACAGGGTGGGGGATACGCAGTATTTT. Translating gives CASSNLDRVGDTQYF.

The chain is built from TRBV7-2 and TRBJ2-1, with D maybe TRBD2 (6 bases). The CDR3 runs 13 residues. V was cut by 1 base and J by 10 bases, with 11 bases left in between. Per the germline V gene, CDR1 is SGHTA and CDR2 is FQGNSA. CDR3 sequence (DNA): TGTGCCAGCAGCTTAGTAATCCGGGGGGAGCAGTTCTTC. This sequence encodes CASSLVIRGEQFF.

This clone was picked up one time. The chain recombines TRBV4-1 with TRBJ2-1, with 11 positions matching TRBD2. Looked up from germline, CDR1 is MGHRA and CDR2 is YSYEKL. V shed 5 bases, J shed 8 bases, and the junction held 8 bases outside the gene matches. CDR3 length: 15 residues. The CDR3 reads CASSVTSGVAHEQFF. The CDR3 region has the DNA TGCGCCAGCAGCGTGACTAGCGGGGTTGCCCATGAGCAGTTCTTC.

The V and J genes are TRBV7-2 and TRBJ1-5; D may be TRBD1 (6 bases). V lost 4 bases to trimming and J lost 6 bases, with 13 bases between them. CDR1 and CDR2 (germline): SGHTA, FQGNSA. The CDR3 loop spans 14 amino acids. The CDR3 reads CASSSNHRVQPQHF. The CDR3 nucleotides read TGTGCCAGCAGCTCAAACCACAGGGTTCAGCCCCAGCATTTT.

The rearrangement uses TRBV18 and TRBJ1-5; D gene ambiguous. V lost 2 bases to trimming and J lost 5 bases, with 10 bases between them. Germline CDR1 and CDR2: KGHSH and LQKENI. The CDR3 runs to 14 residues. CDR3 DNA: TGTGCCAGCTCACCAGACCTCGGGGATCAGCCCCAGCATTTT. Its protein product is CASSPDLGDQPQHF.

V gene TRBV5-4 combines with J gene TRBJ1-6; TRBD1 agrees at 9 bases. Germline CDR1 and CDR2: SGHNT and YYREEE (reference sequence). CDR3 length equals 14 residues. After removal of 3 bases from V and 10 bases from J, the junction contained 5 bases not matched to a gene. The CDR3, as DNA: TGTGCCAGCAGCTCAGACAGGGGGGTCTCACCCCTCCACTTT. Its translation is CASSSDRGVSPLHF.

The V and J genes are TRBV6-5 and TRBJ1-1; a weak D match, TRBD1 (6 bases). This CDR3 has 14 amino acids. Germline CDR1 MNHEY, CDR2 SVGAGI. V lost 0 bases to trimming and J lost 4 bases, with 9 bases between them. The DNA for the CDR3 is TGTGCCAGCAGTTACTCGGGGGGGCCCACTGAAGCTTTCTTT. This sequence encodes CASSYSGGPTEAFF.

The chain recombines TRBV28 with TRBJ2-4, with 7 positions matching TRBD2. The V and J ends lost 4 bases and 0 bases, in that order; junction bases with no gene match: 15. CDR3 length equals 19 residues. Looked up from germline, CDR1 is MDHEN and CDR2 is SYDVKM. The CDR3 region is CASSSLRGRDPLAKNIQYF. In nucleotides, the CDR3 is TGTGCCAGCAGTTCCCTCCGAGGGAGGGACCCCCTAGCCAAAAACATTCAGTACTTC.

This chain uses TRBV6-5 with TRBJ2-3, with D unclear. Germline CDR1 is MNHEY and CDR2 is SVGAGI. Trimming shortened V by 7 bases and J by 0 bases, and 2 bases separated the two germline ends. The CDR3 has 11 amino acids. The CDR3 region has the DNA TGTGCCAGCACTAGCACAGATACGCAGTATTTT. Translation: CASTSTDTQYF.

In DNA, the CDR3 is TGTGCCAGCAGCTTGGCCGGTATGGGACTAGCGGGGGTGCCGTCCTACTTC. It is translated as CASSLAGMGLAGVPSYF. This chain connects TRBV5-6 to TRBJ2-5; 14 bases fit TRBD2. V gave up 0 bases and J gave up 14 bases; unmatched junction bases: 15. This CDR3 is built from 17 residues. In germline, CDR1 is SGHDT, CDR2 YYEEEE. The whole variable domain, filled in from reference TRBV5-6 and TRBJ2-5, reads DAGVTQSPTHLIKTRGQQVTLRCSPKSGHDTVSWYQQALGQGPQFIFQYYEEEERQRGNFPDRFSGHQFPNYSSELNVNALLLGDSALYLCASSLAGMGLAGVPSYFGPGTRLLVL.

The genes are TRBV7-9 and TRBJ2-7; perhaps TRBD2 as D (6 bases). This CDR3 spans 13 amino acids. Deletions cut 5 bases from V and 2 bases from J, with 10 bases between. The V gene's germline CDR1 is SEHNR and CDR2 FQNEAQ (reference sequence). This CDR3 reads CASSRLGAYEQYF. The CDR3 DNA follows: TGTGCCAGCAGCAGACTAGGCGCCTACGAGCAGTACTTC.

The chain carries TRBV5-8 and TRBJ2-1, with D perhaps TRBD1 (5 bases). Germline V gene data show CDR1 as SGHTS and CDR2 as YDEGEE. Trimming took 4 bases from V and 7 from J, leaving 24 bases between them. CDR3 length: 17 residues. The CDR3 is CASSPRYGALLVNEQFF. CDR3 coding DNA: TGTGCCAGCAGCCCAAGATATGGGGCCCTGCTTGTGAATGAGCAGTTCTTC. The full variable domain, completed using reference TRBV5-8 and TRBJ2-1, is EAGVTQSPTHLIKTRGQQATLRCSPISGHTSVYWYQQALGLGLQFLLWYDEGEERNRGNFPPRFSGRQFPNYSSELNVNALELEDSALYLCASSPRYGALLVNEQFFGPGTRLTVL.

The J gene is TRBJ1-2, the V gene TRBV6-6; possible D gene TRBD1, 6 bases. CDR1 and CDR2 from the germline V gene are MNHNY and SVGAGI (reference sequence). V was clipped by 6 bases and J by 2 bases, with 13 bases between them. The CDR3 length is 14 residues. CDR3 protein: CASSPGQSNYGYTF. In nucleotides, the CDR3 is TGTGCCAGCAGCCCCGGACAGTCGAACTATGGCTACACCTTC.

This clone was observed a single time. The chain recombines TRBV14 with TRBJ2-5, with 10 bases lining up with TRBD2. CDR1 is SGHDN, CDR2 FVKESK, per germline. V shed 2 bases and J 1 base; nucleotides not matched to a gene: 7. The CDR3 totals 17 residues. This CDR3 is CASSQTPSGGTQETQYF. The CDR3 DNA reads TGTGCCAGCAGCCAAACTCCTAGCGGGGGCACCCAAGAGACCCAGTACTTC. The entire variable domain, with the rest obtained from reference TRBV14 and TRBJ2-5, is as follows: EAGVTQFPSHSVIEKGQTVTLRCDPISGHDNLYWYRRVMGKEIKFLLHFVKESKQDESGMPNNRFLAERTGGTYSTLKVQPAELEDSGVYFCASSQTPSGGTQETQYFGPGTRLLVL.

This chain uses TRBV15 with TRBJ2-7; 8 bases are a match to TRBD2. The CDR3 has 18 residues. CDR1 LNHNV and CDR2 YYDKDF come from the germline V gene (reference sequence). Trimming took 1 base from V and 3 from J; bases not matched to a gene: 14. The CDR3 DNA is TGTGCCACCAGCAGAGGTTCGGGGGGGGGCCGGCTAAACTACGAGCAGTACTTC. Amino acid sequence: CATSRGSGGGRLNYEQYF.

The chain joins TRBV9 to TRBJ2-5, with 7 nucleotides matching TRBD2. Per the germline V gene, CDR1 is SGDLS and CDR2 is YYNGEE. V shed 0 bases and J 0 bases; nucleotides not matched to a gene: 8. The CDR3 totals 17 residues. CDR3 sequence (DNA): TGTGCCAGCAGCGTAGCTTCGCGGGGGAAAAACCAAGAGACCCAGTACTTC. Its translation is CASSVASRGKNQETQYF.

The chain combines TRBV12-5 with TRBJ1-5, with D uncertain. Germline V lookup: CDR1 LGHNT, CDR2 FRNRAP. CDR3 length equals 13 residues. V was pared by 4 bases and J by 3 bases, with 7 bases between. CDR3 sequence reads: CASGYGDNQPQHF. The CDR3 DNA reads as TGTGCTAGTGGTTACGGGGACAATCAGCCCCAGCATTTT.

This clone has just a few counts. The chain combines TRBV30 with TRBJ1-1; D is undetermined. The CDR3 is made up of 17 amino acids. The V gene lost 3 bases and the J gene lost 1 base, with 21 bases spanning the gap. Per the germline V gene, CDR1 is GTSNPN and CDR2 is SVGIG (reference sequence). The CDR3, as DNA: TGTGCCTGGAGCACGTCGGGGATTTTAGCAGGGAACACTGAAGCTTTCTTT. Protein sequence: CAWSTSGILAGNTEAFF.